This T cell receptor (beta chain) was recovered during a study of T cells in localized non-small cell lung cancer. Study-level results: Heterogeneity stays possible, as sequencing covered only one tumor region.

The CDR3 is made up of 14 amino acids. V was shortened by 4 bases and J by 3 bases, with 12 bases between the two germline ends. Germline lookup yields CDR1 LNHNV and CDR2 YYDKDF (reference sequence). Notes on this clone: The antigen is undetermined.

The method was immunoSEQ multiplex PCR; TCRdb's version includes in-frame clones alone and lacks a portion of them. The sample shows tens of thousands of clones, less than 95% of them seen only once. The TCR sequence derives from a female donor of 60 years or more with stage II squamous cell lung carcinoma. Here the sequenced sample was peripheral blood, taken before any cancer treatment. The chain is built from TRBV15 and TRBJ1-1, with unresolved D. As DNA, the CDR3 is TGTGCCACCAGCACCTCCCCCCTGGACACTGAAGCTTTCTTT. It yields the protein CATSTSPLDTEAFF.